This T cell receptor (beta chain) was sequenced in a study of cytotoxic CD8 clonotypes in ibrutinib-treated CLL (dated by TCRdb to the early 2020s). In terms of the full investigation: The cohort was composed of 11 relapsed/refractory and 15 treatment-naive patients; IGHV unmutated status was identified in about 17 patients. Responses were partial in around 25 patients and complete in 2; after median 68 months follow-up, about 14 stayed in remission and around 12 progressed. Samples at response were collected after a median of about 11 months of treatment, with a range of about 6 to 36 months. An average of roughly 270,000 productive templates and 80,000 to 100,000 productive rearrangements was obtained per sample. Longitudinal samples were available for about 30% of the roughly 90 trial participants. Cryopreserved peripheral blood mononuclear cells were obtained before treatment, at response, and at either sustained remission or disease progression. All remission and progressive disease samples were collected while patients were still receiving ibrutinib.

The germline V end is reduced by 7 bases and the J end by 4 bases; junction bases left unmatched: 8. Looking up the germline V gene (reference sequence) yields CDR1 LNHDA and CDR2 SQIVND. Spanning cysteine to phenylalanine, the CDR3 consists of 15 amino acids. Only CDR3 DNA is held: 45 bases, read in frame from base 1. General conclusions and limits of the study: Public clonotypes were rare and either contracted or stayed stable during treatment, and the rise in clonality at ibrutinib response reflected the expansion of private clonotypes. At ibrutinib response clonality went up, during sustained remission it held steady, and at progression it dropped back toward baseline. Sampling times were not matched between sustained-remission and progressing patients, and lymph node repertoires were not studied. Baseline clonality exceeded that of age-matched healthy donors and correlated strongly with circulating CD8+ T-cell counts.

The label giving this sample's time point can be read as: progressive disease on ibrutinib. For TCR beta library preparation, roughly 2.2 micrograms of genomic DNA were isolated from cryopreserved PBMCs. Longitudinal blood samples from CLL patients on ibrutinib monotherapy underwent high-throughput TCR beta sequencing. Patients were enrolled in a phase 2 open-label single-center ibrutinib monotherapy trial. Each clonotype received, on average, around 9.6x coverage in deep resolution sequencing performed on a MiSeq, where the target depth lay between 1 in 1 million and 1 in 200,000 T cells. TCR beta libraries were generated with the immunoSEQ hsTCRB Kit. In the original analysis: The data were analyzed with ImmunoSEQ Analyzer and ImmunoSEQ Data Assistant, and V, D and J gene assignments followed IMGT definitions. Clonality, which ranges from 0 to 1, was calculated by subtracting the normalized Shannon entropy of productive rearrangement frequencies from one. Only overrepresented clonotypes making up at least 0.05% of each patient's repertoire were included in the public clonotype analysis. Roughly 12 age-matched healthy donor repertoires from immuneACCESS were used as controls for clonality. What TCRdb holds here is the immuneACCESS table cut down to in-frame rearrangements. Part of the clones is not present; checked against another copy, under half of the missing clones reflect an unresolved V gene, and the others are unexplained. For V, J and clone size, that table is used; D and trimming come from the DNA. The table for this sample lists about 40,000 clones; about three quarters of them were counted only once. Around 9.1% of the sample goes to the ten largest clones.

To note about this clone: Its binding antigen is unknown. No base quality information exists; no much larger clone differs at one position.

This receptor was taken from a human donor with chronic lymphocytic leukemia. Sequences were derived from PBMCs, sampled at disease progression, from a patient treated with ibrutinib. The chain uses TRBV19 and TRBJ2-1, with 9 central nucleotides matching TRBD2. The bases are TGTGCCAGTACCCGTAGCGGGGGTACTTACAATGAGCAGTTCTTC. It translates to CASTRSGGTYNEQFF.